Below, one T cell receptor (beta chain) is given with its context. Its antigen is currently unknown. The data were obtained in a study of cytomegalovirus exposure and HLA in healthy donors. Notes on the study in general: In vitro confirmation showed a few CMV-associated chains to be CMV antigen specific. In a later analysis, TCR association rates varied by HLA locus: DRB1 most, HLA-C fewest. Later analysis suggested most CMV-associated TCR beta chains were HLA-restricted. TRBV6-2, TRBV6-3 and some other V segments were excluded as indistinguishable.

Primers included in the PCR were 60 Vbeta and 13 Jbeta primers. TCRdb's copy holds only in-frame clones and misses some; the assay was immunoSEQ multiplex PCR. The sample yields approximately 200,000 clones, 82% seen once. V was pared by 0 bases and J by 9 bases, with 12 bases between. Germline V gene data show CDR1 as LGHNA and CDR2 as YNFKEQ. The CDR3 has 15 residues. The specimen was PBMCs. The source of this sequence is a boy aged 2-15 years in good health and CMV-seronegative. V usage is TRBV4-2 and J usage is TRBJ1-6; D might be TRBD1 (5 bases). This chain's CDR3 is CASSQDTGVLSPLHF. Written as DNA, the CDR3 is TGTGCCAGCAGCCAAGACACAGGAGTACTTTCACCCCTCCACTTT.